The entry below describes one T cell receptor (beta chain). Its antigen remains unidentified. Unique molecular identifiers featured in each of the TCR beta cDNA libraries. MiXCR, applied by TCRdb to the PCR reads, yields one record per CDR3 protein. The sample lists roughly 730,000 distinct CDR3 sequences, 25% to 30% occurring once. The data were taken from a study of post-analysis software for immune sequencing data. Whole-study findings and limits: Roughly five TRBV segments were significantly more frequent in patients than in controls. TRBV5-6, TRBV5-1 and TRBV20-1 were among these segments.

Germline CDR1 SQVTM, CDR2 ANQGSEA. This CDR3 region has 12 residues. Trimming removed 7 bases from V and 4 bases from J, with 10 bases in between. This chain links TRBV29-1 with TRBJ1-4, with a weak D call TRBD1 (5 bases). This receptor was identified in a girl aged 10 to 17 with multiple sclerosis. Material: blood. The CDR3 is CSAGAFNEKLFF. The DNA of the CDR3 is TGCAGCGCCGGGGCCTTTAATGAAAAACTGTTTTTT.